This paragraph reports one TCR beta chain. Its antigen specificity is not known. Base qualities are missing; no much larger clone stands one base away. The sample comes from a study of tumor-infiltrating lymphocytes in oesophageal squamous cell carcinoma (dated by TCRdb to the mid-2010s). Library prep was done by PCR. TCRdb records Illumina HiSeq 2000 as the sequencer. TCRdb reran the public reads through fastp at Q25 and MiXCR, keeping productive beta chains. Each entry is one CDR3 protein sequence, shown with its most common DNA and genes. The sample table contains 15,000 to 20,000 distinct CDR3 sequences; only one count was recorded for approximately 46% of them. The top ten hold roughly a third of the sample. Reading from cysteine to phenylalanine, the CDR3 counts 13 amino acids. Only the CDR3 DNA stays, 39 bases, in frame from base 1. For CDR1 and CDR2, the germline V gene lists MNHNS and SASEGT.

Sequencing was performed on normal esophageal tissue next to the tumor. The chain is assembled from TRBV6-1 and TRBJ2-4, and 7 bases in between align with TRBD1. The last part of the DNA fits TRBJ2-5 better; the J call may be wrong. This receptor was identified in a female donor with esophageal squamous cell carcinoma. The CDR3 amino acid sequence is: CASSRQGQETQYF. The nucleotide sequence reads as follows: TGTGCCAGCAGTCGACAGGGACAAGAGACCCAGTACTTC.